One and the same sample provided the 32 T cell receptor beta chains below, sequenced in a study of cytomegalovirus exposure and HLA in healthy donors. Clones were sequenced by immunoSEQ multiplex PCR, and TCRdb holds only the in-frame ones, with some missing. Altogether 150,000 to 200,000 clones are present, nearly 90% being singletons, with the ten largest covering 4% to 4.5%. The sample was PBMCs. These receptors came from a man between 18 and 35 years old in good health and CMV-seropositive.

This clone was observed a handful of times. CDR3 sequence reads: CSASGQAEAFF. In nucleotides, the CDR3 is TGCAGTGCTAGTGGGCAGGCTGAAGCTTTCTTT. J is TRBJ1-1 and V is TRBV20-1; D call uncertain. Trimming removed 3 bases from V and 6 bases from J, with 8 bases in between. The CDR3 is 11 amino acids. CDR1 DFQATT and CDR2 SNEGSKA come from the germline V gene (reference sequence).

The chain couples TRBV6-6 to TRBJ2-3; D gene unclear. The CDR3 totals 15 residues. Germline CDR1 reads MNHNY; CDR2 reads SVGAGI (reference sequence). V was pared by 2 bases and J by 0 bases, with 9 bases between. In DNA form, the CDR3 reads TGTGCCAGCAGTTACGTCGGTTCTAGCACAGATACGCAGTATTTT. This sequence encodes CASSYVGSSTDTQYF.

CDR3 protein: CASSPGTGKGEKLFF. As DNA, the CDR3 is TGTGCCAGCAGCCCAGGGACAGGGAAGGGTGAAAAACTGTTTTTT. The chain joins TRBV7-9 to TRBJ1-4; 9 bases align to TRBD1. V was clipped by 5 bases and J by 7 bases; unmatched bases: 8. The CDR3 spans 15 residues. The germline CDR1 and CDR2 sequences are SEHNR and FQNEAQ (reference sequence).

The sample holds one count of this clone. The chain recombines TRBV27 with TRBJ1-2, with no clear D. V gave up 5 bases and J gave up 6 bases, with 25 bases separating them. Germline-derived CDR1 and CDR2 are MNHEY and SMNVEV (reference sequence). The CDR3 consists of 17 residues. The CDR3 DNA reads TGTGCCAGCAGTCTAAAACCCGGGTCCCCCTCGGGGAATGGCTACACCTTC. This sequence encodes CASSLKPGSPSGNGYTF.

The chain joins TRBV6-1 to TRBJ1-4; D is unresolved. V lost 2 bases and J lost 7, with 8 bases in between. CDR1 is MNHNS, CDR2 SASEGT, per germline. This CDR3 spans 13 amino acids. CDR3 amino acids: CASSEPGSEKLFF. In nucleotides, the CDR3 is TGTGCCAGCAGTGAACCAGGATCTGAAAAACTGTTTTTT.

This sequence joins TRBV28 and TRBJ2-1; tentatively, D is TRBD2 (5 bases). The germline V gene has CDR1 MDHEN and CDR2 SYDVKM. CDR3 length equals 12 residues. With 6 bases removed from V and 8 bases from J, the gap between germline ends came to 11 bases. In nucleotides, the CDR3 is TGTGCCAGCAGCCTAGGAGGAGATGAGCAGTTCTTC. Its protein product is CASSLGGDEQFF.

V and J are TRBV29-1 and TRBJ1-2, with D perhaps matching TRBD1 (6 bases). This CDR3 is 14 amino acids long. Deletions cut 0 bases from V and 7 bases from J, with 15 bases between. Per germline, CDR1 SQVTM and CDR2 ANQGSEA. CDR3 DNA: TGCAGCGTTGAAGACGCAAACACAGGGAGTGGCTACACCTTC. This translates into CSVEDANTGSGYTF.

This chain joins TRBV10-2 and TRBJ2-2; 8 bases match TRBD1. Trimming took 6 bases from V and 6 from J; bases not matched to a gene: 3. The germline V gene encodes CDR1 WSHSY and CDR2 SAAADI. The CDR3 is made up of 13 amino acids. CDR3 nucleotides: TGCGCCAGCAGAGAACAGGGGGCCGGGGAGCTGTTTTTT. It codes for CASREQGAGELFF.

The rearrangement joins TRBV6-6 to TRBJ2-7; 8 nucleotides line up with TRBD1. Germline CDR1 reads MNHNY; CDR2 reads SVGAGI (reference sequence). The CDR3 extends over 15 amino acids. Unmatched junction bases numbered 4, after V lost 0 bases and J lost 3 bases. CDR3 DNA sequence: TGTGCCAGCAGTTACTCCTCAGGGGGCTTCTACGAGCAGTACTTC. This sequence encodes CASSYSSGGFYEQYF.

This rearrangement joins TRBV18 to TRBJ2-3; 15 nucleotides align to TRBD2. The CDR3 is 16 residues long. With 2 bases clipped from V and 5 bases from J, the junction kept 2 bases outside the gene matches. Germline values: CDR1 KGHSH, CDR2 LQKENI. The CDR3 region is CASSPKGLAGGDTQYF. For the CDR3, the DNA is TGTGCCAGCTCACCAAAGGGACTAGCGGGAGGAGATACGCAGTATTTT. Drawing the rest from reference TRBV18 and TRBJ2-3, the complete variable domain is NAGVMQNPRHLVRRRGQEARLRCSPMKGHSHVYWYRQLPEEGLKFMVYLQKENIIDESGMPKERFSAEFPKEGPSILRIQQVVRGDSAAYFCASSPKGLAGGDTQYFGPGTRLTVL.

V usage is TRBV6-5 and J usage is TRBJ1-1, with TRBD1 matching over 9 bases. The CDR3 totals 14 residues. Trimming took 6 bases from V and 6 from J; bases not matched to a gene: 8. From germline, CDR1 is MNHEY and CDR2 SVGAGI. CDR3 coding DNA: TGTGCCAGCAGGACAGGGGGTGGCCGGCCTGAAGCTTTCTTT. Translation gives CASRTGGGRPEAFF.

This chain links TRBV7-2 with TRBJ2-3; 10 bases map to TRBD2. The CDR3 has 16 residues. Unmatched junction bases numbered 6, after V lost 5 bases and J lost 1 base. Per the germline V gene, CDR1 is SGHTA and CDR2 is FQGNSA. The chain's CDR3 is CASSRQGTSGTDTQYF. The CDR3 nucleotides are TGTGCCAGCAGCCGTCAGGGGACTAGCGGCACAGATACGCAGTATTTT.

The V call is TRBV2, the J call TRBJ2-1; weak D call: TRBD2 (6 bases). With 4 bases removed from V and 0 bases from J, the gap between germline ends came to 10 bases. The germline V gene encodes CDR1 SNHLY and CDR2 FYNNEI. The CDR3 runs to 15 residues. This CDR3 reads CASSGSGYSYNEQFF. DNA for the CDR3: TGTGCCAGCAGTGGTAGCGGTTACTCCTACAATGAGCAGTTCTTC.

A single count supports this clone. This chain links TRBV5-1 with TRBJ2-5; the match to TRBD2 covers 9 bases. The germline gives CDR1 SGHRS, CDR2 YFSETQ. The junction had 3 bases not matched to a gene; V was cut back by 0 bases and J by 0 bases. This CDR3 has 16 residues. The CDR3 DNA follows: TGCGCCAGCAGCTTGGAATGGACTAGCGACCAAGAGACCCAGTACTTC. Protein: CASSLEWTSDQETQYF.

V usage is TRBV5-8 and J usage is TRBJ2-7; 9 bases are a match to TRBD1. The CDR3 extends over 16 amino acids. Germline assignment: CDR1 SGHTS and CDR2 YDEGEE. With 4 bases clipped from V and 5 bases from J, the junction kept 13 bases outside the gene matches. The DNA for the CDR3 is TGTGCCAGCAGCCTAGGGACAGGGACGATCAAGGACGAGCAGTACTTC. Residues: CASSLGTGTIKDEQYF.

The chain is built from TRBV7-2 and TRBJ2-2; 9 nucleotides line up with TRBD2. The CDR3 contains 17 residues. Germline V CDR1 and CDR2: SGHTA, FQGNSA. Trimming at V came to 4 bases and at J to 6 bases, leaving 12 bases not matched to a gene. The DNA for the CDR3 is TGTGCCAGCAGCTCGCCGTGGCGGGAGGGCGTTGCCGGGGAGCTGTTTTTT. Amino acid sequence: CASSSPWREGVAGELFF.

This chain connects TRBV19 to TRBJ2-1; 7 nucleotides match TRBD1. V shed 7 bases, J shed 4 bases, and the junction held 7 bases outside the gene matches. Germline CDR1 is LNHDA and CDR2 is SQIVND (reference sequence). The CDR3 runs 14 residues. The CDR3 loop reads CASTSWDSYNEQFF. The DNA for the CDR3 is TGTGCCAGTACCAGCTGGGACAGTTACAATGAGCAGTTCTTC.

The sample holds a few counts of this clone. The V call is TRBV9, the J call TRBJ1-3, with TRBD1 matching over 11 bases. The ends lost 4 bases at V and 2 bases at J; junction bases unmatched: 5. The CDR3 spans 16 residues. The germline CDR1 and CDR2 sequences are SGDLS and YYNGEE. DNA of the CDR3: TGTGCCAGCAGCCAGGACAGGGGGCTTCCTGGAAACACCATATATTTT. Translated, it gives CASSQDRGLPGNTIYF.

V and J are TRBV7-9 and TRBJ2-1; 7 positions agree with TRBD2. CDR3 length: 12 amino acids. J was trimmed by 11 bases and V by 2 bases; bases with no gene match: 3. In germline, CDR1 is SEHNR, CDR2 FQNEAQ (reference sequence). The CDR3 DNA reads TGTGCCAGCAGCTTAAGCGGGATTCAGCAGTTCTTC. Its protein is CASSLSGIQQFF.

This clone was detected once. The genes are TRBV18 and TRBJ2-1, with 10 bases lining up with TRBD2. Germline values: CDR1 KGHSH, CDR2 LQKENI. The CDR3 loop spans 17 amino acids. J lost 4 bases, V lost 3 bases, and 9 bases had no gene match. CDR3 sequence: CASSPVSSGSSYNEQFF. As DNA, the CDR3 is TGTGCCAGCTCACCTGTGTCTAGCGGGAGTTCGTACAATGAGCAGTTCTTC. Supplemented by reference TRBV18 and TRBJ2-1, the full variable domain reads NAGVMQNPRHLVRRRGQEARLRCSPMKGHSHVYWYRQLPEEGLKFMVYLQKENIIDESGMPKERFSAEFPKEGPSILRIQQVVRGDSAAYFCASSPVSSGSSYNEQFFGPGTRLTVL.

The V gene is TRBV6-6, the J gene TRBJ2-1; D is undetermined. Germline V gene lookup returns CDR1 MNHNY and CDR2 SVGAGI (reference sequence). Trimming cost V 6 bases and J 7 bases, with 13 bases left between them. CDR3 length: 13 amino acids. In nucleotides, the CDR3 is TGTGCCAGCAGATCGTTGGCCGTAAATGAGCAGTTCTTC. Its protein is CASRSLAVNEQFF.

The chain has TRBV19 and TRBJ2-7; 10 nucleotides line up with TRBD1. CDR1 is LNHDA, CDR2 SQIVND, per germline (reference sequence). There are 12 residues in the CDR3. Trimming cost V 8 bases and J 3 bases; bases outside gene matches: 1. CDR3 residues: CASGDRGYEQYF. The CDR3 nucleotides read TGTGCCAGTGGGGACAGGGGCTACGAGCAGTACTTC.

This rearrangement joins TRBV5-1 to TRBJ1-1, with D possibly matching TRBD1 (5 bases). The CDR3 runs 13 residues. With 3 bases removed from V and 7 bases from J, the gap between germline ends came to 13 bases. The germline CDR1 and CDR2 sequences are SGHRS and YFSETQ. The CDR3 coding sequence is TGCGCCAGCAGCTGGACGGGGGGAAATGAAGCTTTCTTT. Its protein is CASSWTGGNEAFF.

The chain recombines TRBV27 with TRBJ2-2; D is ambiguous. Germline-derived CDR1 and CDR2 are MNHEY and SMNVEV (reference sequence). This CDR3 spans 12 amino acids. V lost 4 bases and J lost 4, with 4 bases in between. The CDR3 loop is CASSWSTGELFF. The CDR3 coding sequence is TGTGCCAGCAGTTGGAGCACCGGGGAGCTGTTTTTT.

The J gene is TRBJ2-1, the V gene TRBV13; 11 nucleotides align to TRBD2. V lost 8 bases to trimming and J lost 4 bases; unmatched junction nucleotides: 4. Per germline, CDR1 PRHDT and CDR2 FYEKMQ (reference sequence). CDR3 length: 14 amino acids. The CDR3 bases are TGTGCCAGCGCCCCTAGCGGGAGGTACAATGAGCAGTTCTTC. The encoded protein is CASAPSGRYNEQFF.

This chain joins TRBV7-3 and TRBJ1-2; D is perhaps TRBD1 (6 bases). Deletions cut 0 bases from V and 7 bases from J, with 24 bases between. The CDR3 runs 18 residues. Germline values: CDR1 SGHTA, CDR2 FQGTGA. Written as DNA, the CDR3 is TGTGCCAGCAGCTTAACCCCGATTTTTTCCGGGACATTAGGTGGCTACACCTTC. Amino acids: CASSLTPIFSGTLGGYTF.

This clone was seen only once. This chain links TRBV5-1 with TRBJ2-7; 16 bases align to TRBD2. This CDR3 is built from 17 residues. Trimming took 3 bases from V and 2 from J; bases not matched to a gene: 5. Germline V gives CDR1 SGHRS, CDR2 YFSETQ. The CDR3 sequence is CASSSGLAGGPAYEQYF. The DNA of the CDR3 is TGCGCCAGCAGCTCGGGACTAGCGGGAGGGCCCGCCTACGAGCAGTACTTC. The variable domain in full, completed from reference TRBV5-1 and TRBJ2-7, reads KAGVTQTPRYLIKTRGQQVTLSCSPISGHRSVSWYQQTPGQGLQFLFEYFSETQRNKGNFPGRFSGRQFSNSRSEMNVSTLELGDSALYLCASSSGLAGGPAYEQYFGPGTRLTVT.

V is TRBV7-8 and J is TRBJ2-1, with 9 bases that match TRBD2. Germline-derived CDR1 and CDR2 are SGHVS and FQNEAQ. The ends lost 1 base at V and 4 bases at J; junction bases unmatched: 5. The CDR3 is 16 residues long. The CDR3 DNA reads as TGTGCCAGCAGCTTAGGCGGGAGGGTAAATTACAATGAGCAGTTCTTC. Its protein product is CASSLGGRVNYNEQFF.

This clone came up a few times. The gene calls are TRBV7-9 and TRBJ2-4; TRBD1 aligns across 10 bases. Germline lookup yields CDR1 SEHNR and CDR2 FQNEAQ (reference sequence). Trimming at V came to 5 bases and at J to 2 bases, leaving 9 bases not matched to a gene. This CDR3 comprises 17 residues. The CDR3 sequence: CASSPGTGQGPKNIQYF. The CDR3 nucleotides are TGTGCCAGCAGCCCTGGGACGGGACAGGGGCCCAAAAACATTCAGTACTTC.

The rearrangement joins TRBV7-8 to TRBJ2-1; 7 positions agree with TRBD1. Unmatched junction bases numbered 4, after V lost 1 base and J lost 7 bases. Germline CDR1 and CDR2: SGHVS and FQNEAQ. The CDR3 covers 14 residues. The CDR3 nucleotides read TGTGCCAGCAGCTTAGGACAGGGATCGAATGAGCAGTTCTTC. Translated: CASSLGQGSNEQFF.

The chain carries TRBV7-8 and TRBJ2-3; 14 nucleotides agree with TRBD2. Germline lookup yields CDR1 SGHVS and CDR2 FQNEAQ. There are 21 residues in the CDR3. Trimming cost V 1 base and J 3 bases; bases outside gene matches: 15. The CDR3 DNA follows: TGTGCCAGCAGCTTAGGCAGTATTGCCGGGACTAGCGGGAGACGGACAGATACGCAGTATTTT. Translated: CASSLGSIAGTSGRRTDTQYF.

The chain combines TRBV14 with TRBJ1-3, with 9 bases identical to TRBD1. Germline loops: CDR1 SGHDN, CDR2 FVKESK. V gave up 4 bases and J gave up 4 bases; unmatched junction bases: 5. This CDR3 comprises 15 residues. The CDR3 spells CASSLPGTGGNTIYF. For the CDR3, the DNA is TGTGCCAGCAGCCTCCCCGGGACAGGGGGAAACACCATATATTTT.